This entry lists 23 T cell receptor beta chains sequenced from one sample in a study of radiation and T cells in renal cell carcinoma. Method: immunoSEQ multiplex PCR; TCRdb's copy keeps in-frame clones and lacks some. The sample comprises roughly 82,000 clones, 70% to 90% of which are singletons, and over 5.5% rests with the top ten. Time point: blood 4 weeks post-SBRT, at nephrectomy. Treatment denoted: 15 Gy SBRT to primary tumor, nephrectomy 4 weeks later. Here the sequenced sample was blood, taken from a patient whose treatment included radiotherapy and nephrectomy. The receptors here all came from a woman between 70 and 85 years old with renal cell carcinoma.

V usage is TRBV6-5 and J usage is TRBJ2-2, with no clear D. Germline CDR1 MNHEY, CDR2 SVGAGI. This CDR3 has 11 residues. V was clipped by 6 bases and J by 8 bases, with 7 bases between them. In DNA, the CDR3 is TGTGCCAGCAGCCGCGAGGGGGAGCTGTTTTTT. This encodes CASSREGELFF.

The chain carries TRBV27 and TRBJ2-3; a weak D match, TRBD1 (5 bases). The CDR3 has 16 amino acids. Germline V gene data show CDR1 as MNHEY and CDR2 as SMNVEV (reference sequence). V was trimmed by 5 bases and J by 0 bases, leaving 15 bases between them. CDR3 amino acids: CASSDLQGFSTDTQYF. The CDR3 DNA reads as TGTGCCAGCAGTGACCTTCAGGGTTTTAGCACAGATACGCAGTATTTT.

This sequence joins TRBV5-1 and TRBJ2-3, with 8 bases identical to TRBD2. V gave up 0 bases and J gave up 2 bases; unmatched junction bases: 5. The germline gives CDR1 SGHRS, CDR2 YFSETQ. The CDR3 extends over 16 amino acids. This CDR3 reads CASSLGGLDLTDTQYF. CDR3 in DNA: TGCGCCAGCAGCTTGGGGGGACTAGACCTCACAGATACGCAGTATTTT.

A few counts support this clone. The chain joins TRBV10-3 to TRBJ2-2, with D perhaps assigned TRBD1 or TRBD2 (5 bases each). V was cut by 1 base and J by 6 bases, with 6 bases left in between. The CDR3 covers 13 residues. Germline CDR1 ENHRY, CDR2 SYGVKD. This CDR3 reads CAISELGAGELFF. The CDR3 DNA follows: TGTGCCATCAGTGAGTTGGGGGCCGGGGAGCTGTTTTTT.

The chain joins TRBV2 to TRBJ2-7, with 8 bases that match TRBD2. The CDR3 loop spans 15 amino acids. CDR1 and CDR2 from the germline V gene are SNHLY and FYNNEI. With 3 bases clipped from V and 1 base from J, the junction kept 5 bases outside the gene matches. CDR3: CASSERRGESYEQYF. The CDR3 bases are TGTGCCAGCAGTGAGCGGCGGGGGGAATCCTACGAGCAGTACTTC.

The V and J genes are TRBV1 and TRBJ2-4; the table assigns TRBD2, which was not confirmed against the DNA. TRBV1 constitutes a pseudogene. The CDR3 contains 20 residues. The CDR3 loop is CTSSQGSPLSGGVAKNIQYF. The CDR3 DNA follows: TGCACCAGCAGCCAAGGCTCCCCTCTTAGCGGGGGGGTAGCCAAAAACATTCAGTACTTC.

The genes are TRBV11-3 and TRBJ1-1; D is unresolved. V was pared by 2 bases and J by 1 base, with 11 bases between. This CDR3 is 15 amino acids long. CDR1 is SGHNT and CDR2 is YENEEA in the germline V gene. CDR3 region: CASSLTQIGNTEAFF. The CDR3 nucleotides read TGTGCCAGCAGCTTAACGCAGATTGGGAACACTGAAGCTTTCTTT.

The chain has TRBV4-2 and TRBJ2-3; D not resolved. The CDR3 has 12 amino acids. V lost 2 bases and J lost 3, with 3 bases in between. Germline V gives CDR1 LGHNA, CDR2 YNFKEQ. The CDR3 DNA reads as TGTGCCAGCAGCCAAACTACAGATACGCAGTATTTT. Its protein is CASSQTTDTQYF.

In its sample, this clone was seen a few times. The rearrangement joins TRBV27 to TRBJ1-6, with 8 positions matching TRBD1. Germline V lookup: CDR1 MNHEY, CDR2 SMNVEV (reference sequence). The CDR3 consists of 15 residues. J was trimmed by 6 bases and V by 4 bases; bases with no gene match: 5. The CDR3 DNA reads TGTGCCAGCAGTTGGGGTCAGGGGGCTAATTCACCCCTCCACTTT. It codes for CASSWGQGANSPLHF.

The chain combines TRBV6-5 with TRBJ2-7; perhaps D is TRBD1 or TRBD2 (5 bases each). V lost 4 bases and J 2 bases, leaving 12 bases between the germline ends. The CDR3 is made up of 14 amino acids. CDR1 is MNHEY and CDR2 is SVGAGI in the germline V gene. The CDR3 region is CASSSPRGAYEQYF. CDR3 coding DNA: TGTGCCAGCAGTTCCCCAAGGGGAGCCTACGAGCAGTACTTC.

This clone has more than one count but fewer than ten. This chain connects TRBV27 to TRBJ1-5; 10 bases map to TRBD1. The CDR3 is made up of 15 amino acids. Unmatched junction bases numbered 5, after V lost 3 bases and J lost 6 bases. The germline V gene has CDR1 MNHEY and CDR2 SMNVEV (reference sequence). CDR3 sequence: CASSFQGQGTQPQHF. For the CDR3, the DNA is TGTGCCAGCAGTTTTCAGGGACAGGGGACTCAGCCCCAGCATTTT.

J is TRBJ2-1 and V is TRBV6-4; TRBD1 is a possible D gene (7 bases). The length of the CDR3 is 13 residues. Trimming pared 6 bases from V and 9 bases from J, leaving 15 bases between. Germline V gene sequence: CDR1 MRHNA, CDR2 SNTAGT. CDR3 nucleotides: TGTGCCAGCAGCGTACTTCAGGGGGGTGAGCAGTTCTTC. This gives the protein CASSVLQGGEQFF.

V gene TRBV5-4 combines with J gene TRBJ1-6, with D possibly TRBD1 on 6 matching bases. CDR3 length: 14 amino acids. Germline lookup yields CDR1 SGHNT and CDR2 YYREEE (reference sequence). Trimming left V 4 bases short and J 1 base short, with 6 bases between. The CDR3 nucleotides read TGTGCCAGCAGCGGACAGTCCTATAATTCACCCCTCCACTTT. Its translation is CASSGQSYNSPLHF.

The CDR3 DNA follows: TGCAGCGTTACCTCGGCGGCATCCTACGAGCAGTACTTC. This sequence encodes CSVTSAASYEQYF. The chain joins TRBV29-1 to TRBJ2-7, with D hard to call. CDR3 length: 13 residues. Germline V gene lookup returns CDR1 SQVTM and CDR2 ANQGSEA. The germline V and J ends were trimmed by 5 bases and 1 base, with 12 bases remaining between them.

The chain recombines TRBV18 with TRBJ1-3; 9 positions agree with TRBD1. Germline CDR1 and CDR2: KGHSH and LQKENI. V lost 0 bases, J lost 6 bases, and 3 bases stayed unmatched. The CDR3 consists of 15 residues. The CDR3, as DNA: TGTGCCAGCTCACCACCGGACAGGGGAAAAAACACCATATATTTT. Translating it yields CASSPPDRGKNTIYF.

V is TRBV27 and J is TRBJ2-1; D may match TRBD1 or TRBD2 (6 bases each). Trimming pared 2 bases from V and 6 bases from J, leaving 14 bases between. This CDR3 is built from 15 residues. Germline V CDR1 and CDR2: MNHEY, SMNVEV (reference sequence). Written as DNA, the CDR3 is TGTGCCAGCAGTTTAGGGGGGCACCCTTCCAATGAGCAGTTCTTC. This gives the protein CASSLGGHPSNEQFF.

The rearrangement uses TRBV5-4 and TRBJ2-2; possibly TRBD2 for D (6 bases). V was cut by 3 bases and J by 0 bases, with 12 bases left in between. CDR3 length: 16 residues. CDR1 SGHNT and CDR2 YYREEE come from the germline V gene (reference sequence). This CDR3 reads CASSSGRVSNTGELFF. CDR3 in DNA: TGTGCCAGCAGCTCCGGGAGAGTTTCGAACACCGGGGAGCTGTTTTTT.

V gene TRBV6-5 combines with J gene TRBJ2-3; no reliable D call. Germline V CDR1 and CDR2: MNHEY, SVGAGI. The CDR3 contains 15 residues. The V gene lost 0 bases and the J gene lost 0 bases, with 7 bases spanning the gap. The CDR3 sequence: CASSYSGPSTDTQYF. The CDR3 DNA reads TGTGCCAGCAGTTACTCAGGACCCAGCACAGATACGCAGTATTTT.

This rearrangement joins TRBV11-3 to TRBJ1-2, with D possibly TRBD1 on 6 matching bases. The CDR3 totals 17 residues. Between the trimmed V and J ends, which lost 0 bases and 1 base, there was a span of 15 bases. The germline V gene has CDR1 SGHNT and CDR2 YENEEA. The CDR3 coding sequence is TGTGCCAGCAGCTTAGATGGGGGCAGGTTGCTTAACTATGGCTACACCTTC. Protein product: CASSLDGGRLLNYGYTF.

This sequence joins TRBV5-1 and TRBJ2-1; 8 bases are a match to TRBD2. Germline V gene data show CDR1 as SGHRS and CDR2 as YFSETQ. With 0 bases clipped from V and 9 bases from J, the junction kept 14 bases outside the gene matches. The CDR3 consists of 17 residues. The CDR3 nucleotides are TGCGCCAGCAGCTTGGGGCCTGGGACTAGTTTTATCACTGAGCAGTTCTTC. This gives the protein CASSLGPGTSFITEQFF.

This chain joins TRBV5-1 and TRBJ1-1, with D unclear. The CDR3 has 13 amino acids. Trimming took 0 bases from V and 6 from J, leaving 9 bases between them. Germline V CDR1 and CDR2: SGHRS, YFSETQ. The CDR3 sequence: CASSLGGSPEAFF. The CDR3, as DNA: TGCGCCAGCAGCTTGGGAGGGAGTCCTGAAGCTTTCTTT.

The rearrangement uses TRBV7-2 and TRBJ2-1; D perhaps matches TRBD1 (5 bases). V lost 5 bases and J lost 1, with 12 bases in between. Germline CDR1 reads SGHTA; CDR2 reads FQGNSA. The CDR3 sequence is 15 residues long. CDR3 in DNA: TGTGCCAGCAGCCAGAGACAGTTGTCCTACAATGAGCAGTTCTTC. Translation gives CASSQRQLSYNEQFF.

The chain combines TRBV5-1 with TRBJ1-1; D is unclear. The V end lost 2 bases, the J end lost 4 bases, and 15 bases lay between the germline ends. The CDR3 is 15 amino acids. The germline V gene has CDR1 SGHRS and CDR2 YFSETQ. The CDR3 nucleotides are TGCGCCAGCAGCTTCATGGATCCTCGGAGCACTGAAGCTTTCTTT. This gives the protein CASSFMDPRSTEAFF.